The present T cell receptor beta chain was sequenced within a study of T-cell memory formation after mild COVID-19. Whole-study context: TCR clusters largely stayed donor specific.

Each CDR3 protein is one row after TCRdb ran MiXCR on the 5' RACE reads. Among roughly 80,000 distinct CDR3 sequences listed, 11% to 15% were seen once. Looked up from germline, CDR1 is SGHVS and CDR2 is FNYEAQ. V shed 4 bases and J shed 0 bases, with 6 bases lying between them. The CDR3 contains 13 residues. Details on this clonotype: Its antigen is not known.

Findings of the study overall: Second-wave clones reaching peak frequency on day 37 lacked confirmed SARS-CoV-2 specificity. The main location of contracting CD4+ clones was CM and EM, and that of contracting CD8+ clones was EMRA.

The genes are TRBV7-6 and TRBJ1-1; D gene ambiguous. The sequence came from an adult woman who had mild COVID-19 (a few samples of this study predate the infection). Cell type and time point are not known. Sequenced sample: PBMCs or a T cell subset sorted from them (not recorded which). CDR3 region: CASSSLLNTEAFF. The CDR3 nucleotides read TGTGCCAGCAGCTCTCTTCTGAACACTGAAGCTTTCTTT.